The T cell receptor (beta chain) described here comes from a study of cytomegalovirus exposure and HLA in healthy donors. Study-wide context: Sequencing of 180 million or so T cells in an earlier analysis found 90 million to 120 million unique TCR beta sequences.

This clone was detected only once. Its target is unknown. CDR3 size: 16 residues. Germline CDR1 ENHRY, CDR2 SYGVKD. V was pared by 3 bases and J by 2 bases, with 9 bases of the junction left unmatched. Overall study findings and caveats: Indistinguishable V segments such as TRBV6-2 and TRBV6-3 were excluded. Most observed TCR sequences were rare, whereas some public TCRs were detected in many donors.

A multiplex PCR was run with 60 Vbeta primers and 13 Jbeta primers. The table came from immunoSEQ multiplex PCR; TCRdb's copy has only in-frame clones and leaves some out. The sample has fewer than 200,000 clones, approximately 78% seen once. This sequence joins TRBV10-3 and TRBJ1-1; the match to TRBD1 covers 7 bases. The receptor comes from a woman younger than 45 in good health and CMV-seropositive. Sequences were obtained from PBMCs. The CDR3 sequence is CAISERDSGINTEAFF. CDR3 DNA: TGTGCCATCAGTGAAAGGGACAGCGGCATTAACACTGAAGCTTTCTTT.